This T cell receptor beta chain was captured by sequencing in a study of T cell responses to AZD1222 COVID-19 vaccine. Concerning this clone: Antigen unknown.

CDR3 length: 14 amino acids. The ends were cut back, 1 base at V and 1 base at J, with 4 bases in the middle. Germline CDR1 SGHTA, CDR2 FQGNSA. Broader study findings: Seropositive AZD1222 recipients at baseline numbered only 6 or 7.

Assay used: immunoSEQ multiplex PCR; TCRdb lists only in-frame clones, some missing. The sample shows approximately 140,000 clones, approximately 94% of them seen only once. The chain carries TRBV7-2 and TRBJ2-2; D uncertain. This clonotype was sampled from an adult in good health. The specimen was peripheral blood, collected on day 0 of AZD1222 vaccination. The DNA for the CDR3 is TGTGCCAGCAGCTTAGACCTGAACACCGGGGAGCTGTTTTTT. It is translated as CASSLDLNTGELFF.